A single sample is the source of the 17 T cell receptor beta chains below, sequenced in a study of blood T cell repertoires in COVID-19 (dated by TCRdb to 2019 to 2021). Receptor amplification or capture employed the immunoSEQ multiplex PCR assay. The table was pulled from immuneACCESS by TCRdb, which kept in-frame rearrangements only. Such tables lose some clones; where checked, under half of the loss comes from unresolved V genes, and the rest has no known cause. The sample table shows about 300,000 clones, and roughly 90% are seen once. The ten largest make up under 6.5% of the sample. The specimen was peripheral blood. The receptors come from a man between 18 and 35 years old who had recovered from COVID-19.

The chain has TRBV12-3 or TRBV12-4 and TRBJ2-1; D not resolved. The length of the CDR3 is 11 residues. Trimming shortened V by 5 bases and J by 5 bases, and 4 bases separated the two germline ends. In DNA, the CDR3 is TGTGCCAGCAGTATAAACAATGAGCAGTTCTTC. Its protein is CASSINNEQFF.

This chain joins TRBV19 and TRBJ1-1; D might be TRBD1 (5 bases). V was cut by 3 bases and J by 5 bases, with 10 bases left in between. The CDR3 has 13 residues. Germline V gene data show CDR1 as LNHDA and CDR2 as SQIVND (reference sequence). CDR3 DNA sequence: TGTGCCAGTAGTATCTCAGGGCTGACTGAAGCTTTCTTT. Translation gives CASSISGLTEAFF.

The V gene is TRBV6-1, the J gene TRBJ2-7; D possibly corresponds to TRBD2 (6 bases). Germline V lookup: CDR1 MNHNS, CDR2 SASEGT. CDR3 length: 14 residues. Trimming shortened V by 2 bases and J by 2 bases, and 10 bases separated the two germline ends. CDR3 DNA sequence: TGTGCCAGCAGTGAAAGGGGCGGGACCTACGAGCAGTACTTC. Encoded protein: CASSERGGTYEQYF.

This chain connects TRBV3-1 (or the pseudogene TRBV3-2) to TRBJ2-7; 7 bases align to TRBD2. Germline V gene data show CDR1 as LGHDT and CDR2 as YNNKEL (reference sequence). V was pared by 7 bases and J by 4 bases, with 4 bases of the junction left unmatched. There are 12 residues in the CDR3. This CDR3 is CASMGGGYEQYF. CDR3 nucleotides: TGTGCCAGCATGGGGGGAGGGTACGAGCAGTACTTC.

The chain has TRBV15 and TRBJ2-1, with 7 bases that match TRBD1. The CDR3 is 16 residues long. V shed 4 bases and J 9 bases; nucleotides not matched to a gene: 15. Germline CDR1 reads LNHNV; CDR2 reads YYDKDF (reference sequence). CDR3 residues: CATSTIRSGGTAEQFF. CDR3 sequence (DNA): TGTGCCACCAGCACGATAAGGTCAGGGGGTACGGCTGAGCAGTTCTTC.

The chain couples TRBV7-2 to TRBJ2-7; 7 positions match TRBD1. Germline assignment: CDR1 SGHTA and CDR2 FQGNSA. V lost 5 bases, J lost 4 bases, and 5 bases stayed unmatched. CDR3 length equals 13 residues. CDR3 nucleotides: TGTGCCAGCAGCCCCGGGACAGAGTACGAGCAGTACTTC. It translates to CASSPGTEYEQYF.

The chain joins TRBV5-6 to TRBJ1-5; 7 bases are a match to TRBD1. CDR1 and CDR2 (germline): SGHDT, YYEEEE. The CDR3 consists of 15 residues. J was trimmed by 8 bases and V by 1 base; bases with no gene match: 9. This CDR3 is CASSLRGQGRKPQHF. In DNA, the CDR3 is TGTGCCAGCAGCTTGAGGGGGCAGGGGAGGAAGCCCCAGCATTTT.

This clone was seen once. The genes are TRBV14 and TRBJ2-3, with TRBD1 matching over 7 bases. From germline, CDR1 is SGHDN and CDR2 FVKESK. CDR3 length: 13 residues. Trimming removed 2 bases from V and 4 bases from J; junction bases left unmatched: 0. The CDR3 sequence is CASSQQGADTQYF. CDR3 DNA sequence: TGTGCCAGCAGCCAACAGGGGGCAGATACGCAGTATTTT.

The chain has TRBV19 and TRBJ2-2; 8 positions match TRBD2. CDR1 is LNHDA and CDR2 is SQIVND in the germline V gene (reference sequence). V lost 6 bases and J lost 1; bases outside the gene matches: 1. The CDR3 consists of 14 residues. In nucleotides, the CDR3 is TGTGCCAGTAGAACTAGCGGGAACACCGGGGAGCTGTTTTTT. Protein: CASRTSGNTGELFF.

The gene calls are TRBV9 and TRBJ1-1; 7 bases fit TRBD1. The CDR3 extends over 15 amino acids. The trim removed 4 bases at V and 5 bases at J, leaving 11 bases unmatched. Looked up from germline, CDR1 is SGDLS and CDR2 is YYNGEE. CDR3 loop: CASSPGGTEQTEAFF. DNA of the CDR3: TGTGCCAGCAGCCCCGGCGGGACAGAACAAACTGAAGCTTTCTTT.

V gene TRBV6-5 combines with J gene TRBJ1-2; D possibly corresponds to TRBD1 (5 bases). The CDR3 sequence is 13 residues long. CDR1 and CDR2 (germline): MNHEY, SVGAGI. V gave up 5 bases and J gave up 4 bases, with 11 bases separating them. The CDR3 sequence: CASSPGSSYGYTF. CDR3 DNA: TGTGCCAGCAGTCCAGGGTCATCCTATGGCTACACCTTC.

J is TRBJ2-1 and V is TRBV2; D might be TRBD1 (6 bases). V lost 7 bases, J lost 2 bases, and 12 bases lay in between. The CDR3 sequence is 14 residues long. Germline CDR1 SNHLY, CDR2 FYNNEI. The CDR3 DNA reads TGTGCCAGCAATGGGGACACGCCCTACAATGAGCAGTTCTTC. Protein: CASNGDTPYNEQFF. Full variable domain (outside the CDR3, taken from reference TRBV2 and TRBJ2-1): EPEVTQTPSHQVTQMGQEVILRCVPISNHLYFYWYRQILGQKVEFLVSFYNNEISEKSEIFDDQFSVERPDGSNFTLKIRSTKLEDSAMYFCASNGDTPYNEQFFGPGTRLTVL.

The V gene is TRBV29-1, the J gene TRBJ2-1, with 15 bases that match TRBD2. The CDR3 has 17 residues. CDR1 is SQVTM, CDR2 ANQGSEA, per germline. V dropped 7 bases and J dropped 6; count of bases not matched to a gene: 13. CDR3 amino acids: CSAPPGLAGGRGNEQFF. The CDR3 region has the DNA TGCAGCGCCCCTCCGGGACTAGCGGGAGGAAGAGGCAATGAGCAGTTCTTC.

Written as DNA, the CDR3 is TGCGCCAGCAGCTTCGGTGTTAGGCGGGAGGGACGCTCCTACAATGAGCAGTTCTTC. Its translation is CASSFGVRREGRSYNEQFF. V gene TRBV5-1 combines with J gene TRBJ2-1; 9 nucleotides line up with TRBD2. CDR3 size: 19 residues. Trimming took 2 bases from V and 0 from J; bases not matched to a gene: 12. Per germline, CDR1 SGHRS and CDR2 YFSETQ.

The J gene is TRBJ2-5, the V gene TRBV7-2, with 15 nucleotides matching TRBD2. Trimming took 5 bases from V and 4 from J; bases not matched to a gene: 5. Germline V CDR1 and CDR2: SGHTA, FQGNSA. This CDR3 is built from 16 residues. CDR3 protein: CASSGTSGGQVETQYF. The CDR3 DNA reads as TGTGCCAGCAGCGGGACTAGCGGGGGGCAGGTAGAGACCCAGTACTTC.

CDR3 loop: CASSWGLAGEEEQFF. Here the CDR3 DNA reads TGCGCCAGCAGCTGGGGACTAGCGGGGGAGGAGGAGCAGTTCTTC. V gene TRBV5-1 combines with J gene TRBJ2-1; 14 nucleotides line up with TRBD2. The CDR3 runs 15 residues. V trimming: 3 bases; J trimming: 10 bases; junction bases outside the gene matches: 6. Germline V CDR1 and CDR2: SGHRS, YFSETQ.

V and J are TRBV5-1 and TRBJ1-3; D is unresolved. The V gene lost 0 bases and the J gene lost 7 bases, with 8 bases spanning the gap. CDR3 length: 13 amino acids. Germline V CDR1 and CDR2: SGHRS, YFSETQ. Here the CDR3 reads CASSLDPGNTIYF. DNA of the CDR3: TGCGCCAGCAGCTTGGATCCGGGGAACACCATATATTTT.